Sequencing of this TCR beta chain was carried out in a study of blood T cell repertoires in COVID-19. Study-level information: Collection of acute and convalescent COVID-19 samples took place in the United States, Italy and Spain.

Authors' processing steps: Amplified reference gene primers provided the basis for estimating nucleated cell counts. TCRdb's copy holds only in-frame clones and misses some; the assay was immunoSEQ multiplex PCR. The V and J calls and clone size are taken from that table; D and trimming were inferred from the DNA. The sample has around 180,000 clones; about 91% are singletons. This clone has just a few counts. Trimming removed 5 bases from V and 0 bases from J; junction bases left unmatched: 2. There are 17 residues in the CDR3. Per the germline V gene, CDR1 is SGHAT and CDR2 is FQNNGV. The sequence was obtained from a woman aged 25 to 45 with acute or convalescent COVID-19. The V gene is TRBV11-2, the J gene TRBJ2-2; 14 bases are shared with TRBD2. Sequences were obtained from peripheral blood. The CDR3: CASSQTSGRANTGELFF. As DNA, the CDR3 is TGTGCCAGCAGCCAGACTAGCGGGAGGGCGAACACCGGGGAGCTGTTTTTT.